The 13 T cell receptor beta chains below come from one sample, sequenced in a study of blood T cell repertoires in COVID-19. Only in-frame clones appear in the TCRdb table, and some are missing; sequencing was by immunoSEQ multiplex PCR. The sample has 100,000 to 150,000 clones, 71% seen once. Sequenced: peripheral blood. All receptors come from a human donor with acute or convalescent COVID-19. The donor label of this sample is uncertain.

The chain carries TRBV6-6 and TRBJ2-5, with 9 bases aligning to TRBD1. Germline loops: CDR1 MNHNY, CDR2 SVGAGI (reference sequence). This CDR3 has 14 residues. V was pared by 6 bases and J by 1 base, with 3 bases of the junction left unmatched. This CDR3 is CASSWTGAQETQYF. The DNA of the CDR3 is TGTGCCAGCAGCTGGACAGGGGCCCAAGAGACCCAGTACTTC.

The genes are TRBV19 and TRBJ1-6; TRBD1 aligns across 7 bases. Trimming cost V 4 bases and J 5 bases; bases outside gene matches: 2. The CDR3 covers 14 residues. Germline-derived CDR1 and CDR2 are LNHDA and SQIVND (reference sequence). This chain's CDR3 is CASSTGQNNSPLHF. The CDR3 DNA follows: TGTGCCAGTAGTACGGGACAGAATAATTCACCCCTCCACTTT.

The chain uses TRBV6-4 and TRBJ1-6; D unclear. The CDR3 has 14 amino acids. Looked up from germline, CDR1 is MRHNA and CDR2 is SNTAGT. The V end was cut by 6 bases, the J end by 2 bases, with 8 bases between. The CDR3 nucleotides are TGTGCCAGCAGCGAGGTCCCCTATAATTCACCCCTCCACTTT. Translation gives CASSEVPYNSPLHF.

The chain is built from TRBV18 and TRBJ1-1; TRBD1 aligns across 10 bases. Per germline, CDR1 KGHSH and CDR2 LQKENI. The CDR3 extends over 14 amino acids. Trimming cost V 1 base and J 5 bases; bases outside gene matches: 1. The DNA of the CDR3 is TGTGCCAGCTCACCACGGGACAGGGGAACTGAAGCTTTCTTT. It specifies CASSPRDRGTEAFF.

The chain has TRBV28 and TRBJ1-6, with 11 positions matching TRBD1. The junction had 7 bases not matched to a gene; V was cut back by 5 bases and J by 10 bases. Germline CDR1 reads MDHEN; CDR2 reads SYDVKM. CDR3 length equals 15 residues. The CDR3 here is CASSPPGTGGSPLHF. Written as DNA, the CDR3 is TGTGCCAGCAGTCCGCCCGGGACAGGGGGATCACCCCTCCACTTT.

The rearrangement links TRBV5-1 to TRBJ2-2, with D uncertain. The V gene's germline CDR1 is SGHRS and CDR2 YFSETQ. The germline V and J ends were trimmed by 0 bases and 0 bases, with 6 bases remaining between them. The CDR3 sequence is 15 residues long. The CDR3 bases are TGCGCCAGCAGCTTGGCTCAGGCGAACACCGGGGAGCTGTTTTTT. The encoded protein is CASSLAQANTGELFF.

This chain joins TRBV4-2 and TRBJ1-1; weak D call: TRBD1 (6 bases). V lost 2 bases and J lost 3, with 13 bases in between. There are 15 residues in the CDR3. CDR1 LGHNA and CDR2 YNFKEQ come from the germline V gene. The CDR3 protein is CASSQYRETDTEAFF. The CDR3 coding sequence is TGTGCCAGCAGCCAATACAGGGAGACGGACACTGAAGCTTTCTTT.

The rearrangement uses TRBV5-1 and TRBJ1-6, with 11 bases identical to TRBD1. Germline CDR1 SGHRS, CDR2 YFSETQ. The length of the CDR3 is 16 residues. V lost 6 bases to trimming and J lost 4 bases; unmatched junction nucleotides: 6. Here the CDR3 reads CASTRTGGTYNSPLHF. The CDR3, as DNA: TGCGCCAGCACCCGGACAGGGGGCACATATAATTCACCCCTCCACTTT.

V and J are TRBV6-5 and TRBJ2-7; TRBD1 aligns across 8 bases. The V gene end was trimmed by 8 bases and the J gene end by 0 bases; junction bases not matched to a gene: 0. CDR3 length: 12 residues. Germline V gene sequence: CDR1 MNHEY, CDR2 SVGAGI. CDR3 in amino acids: CASGTGSYEQYF. CDR3 nucleotide sequence: TGTGCCAGCGGGACAGGCTCCTACGAGCAGTACTTC.

This sequence joins TRBV3-1 (or the pseudogene TRBV3-2) and TRBJ1-2; possibly TRBD1 for D (5 bases). This CDR3 is built from 15 residues. Trimming took off 1 base at V and 8 bases at J, with 17 bases between the two ends. Germline V gene data show CDR1 as LGHDT and CDR2 as YNNKEL (reference sequence). CDR3 sequence: CASSQGPRDSWGYTF. Here the CDR3 DNA reads TGTGCCAGCAGCCAAGGGCCCAGGGATTCTTGGGGCTACACCTTC.

The DNA for the CDR3 is TGTGCCAGCAGTTACTCCGGGAACTATGGCTACACCTTC. Translated: CASSYSGNYGYTF. The V call is TRBV6-6, the J call TRBJ1-2; D not resolved. The CDR3 spans 13 residues. Germline V gene sequence: CDR1 MNHNY, CDR2 SVGAGI (reference sequence). Trimming removed 0 bases at V and 2 bases at J, with 4 bases between.

This clone is classed as medium-sized (0.01 to 0.1%). The J gene is TRBJ1-6, the V gene TRBV27, with 8 bases that match TRBD1. The CDR3 length is 18 residues. The trim removed 5 bases at V and 0 bases at J, leaving 9 bases unmatched. Germline V gene data show CDR1 as MNHEY and CDR2 as SMNVEV (reference sequence). CDR3 in amino acids: CASSRGTGGPSYNSPLHF. In nucleotides, the CDR3 is TGTGCCAGCAGTCGGGGGACAGGTGGTCCCTCCTATAATTCACCCCTCCACTTT.

V is TRBV24-1 and J is TRBJ1-2; no clear D. V was pared by 6 bases and J by 5 bases, with 9 bases between. CDR3 length: 12 amino acids. From germline, CDR1 is KGHDR and CDR2 SFDVKD. CDR3 residues: CATSHGGYGYTF. CDR3 DNA sequence: TGTGCCACCAGTCATGGAGGGTATGGCTACACCTTC.